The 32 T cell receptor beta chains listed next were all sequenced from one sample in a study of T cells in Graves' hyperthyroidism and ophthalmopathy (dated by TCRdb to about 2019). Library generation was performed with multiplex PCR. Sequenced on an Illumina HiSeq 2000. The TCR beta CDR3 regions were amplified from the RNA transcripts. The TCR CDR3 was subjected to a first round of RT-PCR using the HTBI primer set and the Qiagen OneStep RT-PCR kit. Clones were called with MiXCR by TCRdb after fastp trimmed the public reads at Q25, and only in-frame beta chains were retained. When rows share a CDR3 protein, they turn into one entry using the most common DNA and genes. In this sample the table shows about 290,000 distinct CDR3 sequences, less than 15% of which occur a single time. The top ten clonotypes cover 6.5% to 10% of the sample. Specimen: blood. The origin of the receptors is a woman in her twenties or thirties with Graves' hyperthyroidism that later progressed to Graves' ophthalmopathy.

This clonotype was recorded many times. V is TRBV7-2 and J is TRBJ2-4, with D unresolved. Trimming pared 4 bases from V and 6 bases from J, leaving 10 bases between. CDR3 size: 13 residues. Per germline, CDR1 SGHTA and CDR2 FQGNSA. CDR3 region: CASSSRVGNIQYF. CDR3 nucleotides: TGTGCCAGCAGCTCCCGCGTTGGAAACATTCAGTACTTC.

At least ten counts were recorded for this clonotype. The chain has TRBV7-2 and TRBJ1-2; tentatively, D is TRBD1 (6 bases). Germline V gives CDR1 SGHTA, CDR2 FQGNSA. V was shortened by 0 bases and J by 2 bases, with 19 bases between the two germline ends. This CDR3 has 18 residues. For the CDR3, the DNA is TGTGCCAGCAGCTTAGCGAGAATAGGGGGAATGAAAAACTATGGCTACACCTTC. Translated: CASSLARIGGMKNYGYTF.

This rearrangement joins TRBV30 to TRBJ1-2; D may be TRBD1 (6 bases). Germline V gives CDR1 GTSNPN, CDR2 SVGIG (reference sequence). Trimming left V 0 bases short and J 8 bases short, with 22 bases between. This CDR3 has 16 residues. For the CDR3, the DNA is TGTGCCTGGAGTGTACAGGGTTCTGGGGGTTGGTCGGGCTACACCTTC. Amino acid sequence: CAWSVQGSGGWSGYTF.

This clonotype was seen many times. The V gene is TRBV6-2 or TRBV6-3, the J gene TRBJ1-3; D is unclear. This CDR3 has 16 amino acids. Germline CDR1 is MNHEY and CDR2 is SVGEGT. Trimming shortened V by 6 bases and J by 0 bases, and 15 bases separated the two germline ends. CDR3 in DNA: TGTGCCAGCAGCTCGTATCGACACAACTCTGGAAACACCATATATTTT. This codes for CASSSYRHNSGNTIYF.

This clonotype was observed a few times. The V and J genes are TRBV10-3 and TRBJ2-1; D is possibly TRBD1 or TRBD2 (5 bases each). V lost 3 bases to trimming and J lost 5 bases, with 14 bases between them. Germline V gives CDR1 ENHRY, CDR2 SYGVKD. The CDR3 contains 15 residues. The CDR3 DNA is TGTGCCATCAGTGAAGGGGAGTTCGGCGACAATGAGCAGTTCTTC. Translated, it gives CAISEGEFGDNEQFF.

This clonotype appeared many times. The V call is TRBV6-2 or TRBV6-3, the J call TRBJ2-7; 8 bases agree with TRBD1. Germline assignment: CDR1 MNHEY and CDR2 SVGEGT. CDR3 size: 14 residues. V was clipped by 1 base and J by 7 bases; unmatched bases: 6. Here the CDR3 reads CASSYWQGAEEQYF. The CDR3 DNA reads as TGTGCCAGCAGTTACTGGCAGGGGGCGGAGGAGCAGTACTTC.

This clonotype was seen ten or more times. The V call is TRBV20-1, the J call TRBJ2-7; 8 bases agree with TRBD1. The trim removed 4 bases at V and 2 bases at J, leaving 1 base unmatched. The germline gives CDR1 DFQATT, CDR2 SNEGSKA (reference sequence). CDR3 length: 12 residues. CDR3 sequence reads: CSANRGTYEQYF. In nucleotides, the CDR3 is TGCAGTGCTAACAGGGGGACCTACGAGCAGTACTTC.

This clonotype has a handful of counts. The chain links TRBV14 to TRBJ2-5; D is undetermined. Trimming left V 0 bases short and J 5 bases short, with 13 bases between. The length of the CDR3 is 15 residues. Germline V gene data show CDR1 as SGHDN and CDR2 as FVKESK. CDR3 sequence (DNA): TGTGCCAGCAGCCAAGATCCTACTTTGATGGAGACCCAGTACTTC. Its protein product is CASSQDPTLMETQYF.

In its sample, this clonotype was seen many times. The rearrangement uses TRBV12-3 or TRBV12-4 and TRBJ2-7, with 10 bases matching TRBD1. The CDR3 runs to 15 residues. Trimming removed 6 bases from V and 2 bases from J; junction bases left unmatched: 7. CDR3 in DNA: TGTGCCAGCAGCCCTCGTGGGACAGGGGCCTACGAGCAGTACTTC. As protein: CASSPRGTGAYEQYF.

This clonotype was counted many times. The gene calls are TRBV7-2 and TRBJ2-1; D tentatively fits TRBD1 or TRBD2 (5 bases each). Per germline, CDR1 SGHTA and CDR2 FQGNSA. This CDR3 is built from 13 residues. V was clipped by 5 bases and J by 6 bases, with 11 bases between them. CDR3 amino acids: CASSPGPANEQFF. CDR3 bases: TGTGCCAGCAGCCCGGGACCGGCCAATGAGCAGTTCTTC.

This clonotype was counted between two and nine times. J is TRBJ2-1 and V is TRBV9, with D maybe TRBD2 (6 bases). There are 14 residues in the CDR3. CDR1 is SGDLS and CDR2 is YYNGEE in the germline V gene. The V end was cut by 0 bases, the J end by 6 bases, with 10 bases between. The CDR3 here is CASSVASLANEQFF. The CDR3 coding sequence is TGTGCCAGCAGCGTAGCCTCACTAGCCAATGAGCAGTTCTTC.

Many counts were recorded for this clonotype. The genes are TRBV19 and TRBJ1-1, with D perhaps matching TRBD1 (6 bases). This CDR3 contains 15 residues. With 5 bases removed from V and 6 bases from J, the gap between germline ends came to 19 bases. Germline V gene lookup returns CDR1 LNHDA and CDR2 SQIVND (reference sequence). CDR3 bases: TGTGCCAGTAGTGTATTTTACAGGGATGCTTCTGAAGCTTTCTTT. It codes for CASSVFYRDASEAFF.

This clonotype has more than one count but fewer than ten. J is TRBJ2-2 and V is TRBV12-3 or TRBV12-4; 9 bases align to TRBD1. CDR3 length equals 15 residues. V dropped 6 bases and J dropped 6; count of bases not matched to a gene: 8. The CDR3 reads CASSPGQGGPGELFF. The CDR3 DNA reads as TGTGCCAGCAGCCCGGGACAGGGTGGACCCGGGGAGCTGTTTTTT.

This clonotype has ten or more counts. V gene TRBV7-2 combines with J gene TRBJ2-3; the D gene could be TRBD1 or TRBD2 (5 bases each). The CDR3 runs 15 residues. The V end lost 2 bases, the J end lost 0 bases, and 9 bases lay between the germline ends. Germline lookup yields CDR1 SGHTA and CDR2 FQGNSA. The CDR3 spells CASSLRGVSTDTQYF. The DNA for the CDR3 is TGTGCCAGCAGCTTACGAGGGGTTAGCACAGATACGCAGTATTTT.

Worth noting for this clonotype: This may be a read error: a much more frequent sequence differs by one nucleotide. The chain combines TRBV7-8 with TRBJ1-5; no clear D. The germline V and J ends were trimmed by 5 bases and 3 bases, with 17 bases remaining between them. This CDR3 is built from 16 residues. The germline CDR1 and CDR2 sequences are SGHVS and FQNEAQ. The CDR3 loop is CASSRFEGTINQPQHF. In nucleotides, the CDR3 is TGTGCCAGCAGCCGGTTTGAGGGAACGATCAATCAGCCCCAGCATTTT. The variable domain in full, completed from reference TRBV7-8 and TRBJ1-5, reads GAGVSQSPRYKVAKRGQDVALRCDPISGHVSLFWYQQALGQGPEFLTYFQNEAQLDKSGLPSDRFFAERPEGSVSTLKIQRTQQEDSAVYLCASSRFEGTINQPQHFGDGTRLSIL.

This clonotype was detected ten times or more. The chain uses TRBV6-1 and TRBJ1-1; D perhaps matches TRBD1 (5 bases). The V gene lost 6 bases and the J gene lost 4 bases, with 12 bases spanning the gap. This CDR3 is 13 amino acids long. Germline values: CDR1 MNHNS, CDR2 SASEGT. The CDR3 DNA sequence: TGTGCCAGCAGGCTTCGGGGGAGCACTGAAGCTTTCTTT. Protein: CASRLRGSTEAFF.

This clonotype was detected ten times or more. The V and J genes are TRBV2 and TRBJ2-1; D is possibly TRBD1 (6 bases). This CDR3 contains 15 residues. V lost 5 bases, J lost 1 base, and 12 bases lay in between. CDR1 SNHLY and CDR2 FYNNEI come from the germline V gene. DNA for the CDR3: TGTGCCAGCAGTCGGACAGTTGGGTCCTACAATGAGCAGTTCTTC. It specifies CASSRTVGSYNEQFF.

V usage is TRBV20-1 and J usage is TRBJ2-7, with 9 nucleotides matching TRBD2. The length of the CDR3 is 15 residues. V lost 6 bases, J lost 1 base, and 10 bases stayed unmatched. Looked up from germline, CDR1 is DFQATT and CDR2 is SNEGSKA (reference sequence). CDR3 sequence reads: CSASPSGKRSYEQYF. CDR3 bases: TGCAGTGCCTCCCCTAGCGGGAAAAGATCCTACGAGCAGTACTTC.

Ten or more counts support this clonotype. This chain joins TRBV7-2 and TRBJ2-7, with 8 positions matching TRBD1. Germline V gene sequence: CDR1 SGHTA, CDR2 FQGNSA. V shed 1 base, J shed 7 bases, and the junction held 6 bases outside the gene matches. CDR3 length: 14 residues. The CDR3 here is CASSLDSTGEEQYF. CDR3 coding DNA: TGTGCCAGCAGCTTAGATTCGACAGGGGAAGAGCAGTACTTC.

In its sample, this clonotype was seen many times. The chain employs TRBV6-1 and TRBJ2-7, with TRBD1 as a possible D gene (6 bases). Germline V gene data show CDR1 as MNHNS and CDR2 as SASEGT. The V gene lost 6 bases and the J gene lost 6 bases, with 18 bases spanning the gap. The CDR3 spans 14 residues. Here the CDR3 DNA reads TGTGCCAGCAGCGAGACAGGAAGGACGAGCGAGCAGTACTTC. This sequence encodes CASSETGRTSEQYF.

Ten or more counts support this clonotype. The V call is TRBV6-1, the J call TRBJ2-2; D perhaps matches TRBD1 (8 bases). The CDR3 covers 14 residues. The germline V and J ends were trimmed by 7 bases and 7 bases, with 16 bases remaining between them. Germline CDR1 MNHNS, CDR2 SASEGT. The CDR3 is CASTDRGGVGELFF. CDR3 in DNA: TGTGCCAGCACCGACAGGGGAGGGGTCGGGGAGCTGTTTTTT.

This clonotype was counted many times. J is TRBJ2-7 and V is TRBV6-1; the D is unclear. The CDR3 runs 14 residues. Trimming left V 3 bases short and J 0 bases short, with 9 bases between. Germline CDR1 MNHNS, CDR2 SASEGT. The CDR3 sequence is CASSDSAHSYEQYF. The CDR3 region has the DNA TGTGCCAGCAGTGATAGTGCTCACTCCTACGAGCAGTACTTC.

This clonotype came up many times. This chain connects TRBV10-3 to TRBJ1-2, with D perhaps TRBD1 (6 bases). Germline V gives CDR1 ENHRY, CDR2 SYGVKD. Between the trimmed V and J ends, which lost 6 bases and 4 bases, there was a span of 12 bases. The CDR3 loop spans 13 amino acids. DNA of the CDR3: TGTGCCATCAGGCAAGGACAGTTCTATGGCTACACCTTC. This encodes CAIRQGQFYGYTF.

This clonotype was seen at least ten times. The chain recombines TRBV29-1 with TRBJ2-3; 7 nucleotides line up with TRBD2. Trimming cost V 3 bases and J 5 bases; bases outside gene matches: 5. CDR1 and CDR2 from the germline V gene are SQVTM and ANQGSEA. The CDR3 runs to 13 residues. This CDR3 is CSVDGGTKDTQYF. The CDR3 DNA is TGCAGCGTTGATGGAGGGACTAAAGATACGCAGTATTTT.

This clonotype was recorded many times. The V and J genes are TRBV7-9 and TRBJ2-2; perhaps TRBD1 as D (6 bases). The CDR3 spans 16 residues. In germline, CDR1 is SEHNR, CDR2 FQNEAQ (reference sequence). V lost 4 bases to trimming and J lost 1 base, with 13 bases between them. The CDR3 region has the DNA TGTGCCAGCAGCTACCTACTGGGACAGAACACCGGGGAGCTGTTTTTT. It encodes CASSYLLGQNTGELFF.

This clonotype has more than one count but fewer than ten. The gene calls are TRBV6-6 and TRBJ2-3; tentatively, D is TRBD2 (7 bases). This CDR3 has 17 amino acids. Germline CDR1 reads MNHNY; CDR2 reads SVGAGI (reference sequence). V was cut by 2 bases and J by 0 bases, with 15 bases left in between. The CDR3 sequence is CASSYLRGGVSTDTQYF. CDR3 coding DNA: TGTGCCAGCAGTTACCTTCGAGGGGGGGTTAGCACAGATACGCAGTATTTT.

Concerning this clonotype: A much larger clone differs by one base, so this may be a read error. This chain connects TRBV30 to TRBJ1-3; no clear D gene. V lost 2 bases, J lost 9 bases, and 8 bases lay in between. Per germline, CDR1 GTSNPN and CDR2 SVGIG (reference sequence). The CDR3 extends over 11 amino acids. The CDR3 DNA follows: TGTGCCTGGAGTACCAAAAGCACCATATATTTT. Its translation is CAWSTKSTIYF.

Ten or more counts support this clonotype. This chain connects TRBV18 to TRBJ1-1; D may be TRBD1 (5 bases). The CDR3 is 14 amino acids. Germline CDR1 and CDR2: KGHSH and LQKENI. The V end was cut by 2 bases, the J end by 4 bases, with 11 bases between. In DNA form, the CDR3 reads TGTGCCAGCTCACCAGTAGCAGGGAGCACTGAAGCTTTCTTT. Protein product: CASSPVAGSTEAFF.

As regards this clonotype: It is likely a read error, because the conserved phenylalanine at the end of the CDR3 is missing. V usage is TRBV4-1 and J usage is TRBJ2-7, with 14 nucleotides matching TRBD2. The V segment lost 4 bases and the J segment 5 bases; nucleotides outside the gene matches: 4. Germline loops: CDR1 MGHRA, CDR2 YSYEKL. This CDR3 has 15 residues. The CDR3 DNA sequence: TGCGCCAGCAGCCCAGGGACTAGCGGGGGTGACGAGCAGTACCTC. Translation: CASSPGTSGGDEQYL.

CDR3 nucleotide sequence: TGTGCCAGCAGCGTAGGTAGCCTTCTAGCCAAAAACATTCAGTACTTC. As protein: CASSVGSLLAKNIQYF. This chain connects TRBV9 to TRBJ2-4; D is unclear. This CDR3 spans 16 amino acids. CDR1 SGDLS and CDR2 YYNGEE come from the germline V gene. Trimming pared 0 bases from V and 0 bases from J, leaving 10 bases between.

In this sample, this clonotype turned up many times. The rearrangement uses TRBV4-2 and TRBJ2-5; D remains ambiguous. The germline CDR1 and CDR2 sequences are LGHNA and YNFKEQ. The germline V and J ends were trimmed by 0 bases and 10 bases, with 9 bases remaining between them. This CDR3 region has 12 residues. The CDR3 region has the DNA TGTGCCAGCAGCCAAGACCATAGAAACCAGTACTTC. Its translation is CASSQDHRNQYF.

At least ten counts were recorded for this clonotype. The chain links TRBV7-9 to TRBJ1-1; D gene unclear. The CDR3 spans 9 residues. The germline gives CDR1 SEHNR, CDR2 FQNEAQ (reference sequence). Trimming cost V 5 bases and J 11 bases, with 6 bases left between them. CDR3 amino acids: CASSPAAFF. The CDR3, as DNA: TGTGCCAGCAGCCCAGCGGCTTTCTTT.